This is a list of T cell receptor beta chains from one sample in a study of blood T cell repertoires in COVID-19. Profiled with immunoSEQ multiplex PCR; TCRdb holds only in-frame clones, not every one. Of some 400,000 clones in the sample, 75% to 90% were seen once. Sequencing was performed on PBMCs or T cells enriched from blood (not recorded which). These receptors were obtained from a man aged 25 to 45 who had recovered from COVID-19. Both conserved end residues are part of each CDR3. The D gene is left open where the match is weak. Not every row has a clone size; where given, it reads once, few, many or a size class.

abundance,d_gene,j_gene,v_gene,CDR3aa,CDR3nt
NA,TRBD2,TRBJ2-1,TRBV18,CASSPASGRHNEQFF,TGTGCCAGCTCCCCCGCTAGCGGGAGGCACAATGAGCAGTTCTTC
NA,NA,TRBJ2-3,TRBV10-1,CASSEGGRTDTQYF,TGCGCCAGCAGTGAGGGAGGACGCACAGATACGCAGTATTTT
NA,NA,TRBJ1-1,TRBV30,CAWSRVGAFF,TGTGCCTGGAGTCGGGTTGGGGCTTTCTTT
NA,TRBD2,TRBJ2-1,TRBV7-3,CASRNLTSGNAFF,TGTGCCAGCAGAAATTTGACTAGCGGGAATGCGTTCTTC
NA,NA,TRBJ1-1,TRBV9,CAHVGGRWIGDTEAFF,TGTGCCCACGTGGGGGGGCGCTGGATTGGCGACACTGAAGCTTTCTTT
NA,TRBD2,TRBJ2-7,TRBV3-1/TRBV3-2,CASSQGTSDPYEQYF,TGTGCCAGCAGCCAAGGGACTAGCGACCCCTACGAGCAGTACTTC
NA,NA,TRBJ2-1,TRBV5-1,CASRPVATSYNEQFF,TGCGCCAGCAGGCCTGTAGCGACCTCGTACAATGAGCAGTTCTTC
once,TRBD1,TRBJ1-4,TRBV2,CASSLDRGAEKLFF,TGTGCCAGCAGTCTGGACAGGGGGGCTGAAAAACTGTTTTTT
NA,TRBD1,TRBJ2-7,TRBV7-9,CASREDRGYSFEQYF,TGTGCCAGCAGGGAAGACAGGGGATATAGCTTCGAGCAGTACTTC
NA,TRBD2,TRBJ2-7,TRBV2,CASSEGLAAYEQYF,TGTGCCAGCAGTGAAGGACTAGCGGCCTACGAGCAGTACTTC
NA,TRBD2,TRBJ2-7,TRBV5-4,CASSSLAVSYEQYF,TGTGCCAGCAGCTCACTAGCGGTGAGCTACGAGCAGTACTTC
NA,NA,TRBJ1-5,TRBV7-9,CASSSQAGSNQPQHF,TGTGCCAGCAGCTCGCAGGCGGGGAGCAATCAGCCCCAGCATTTT
NA,TRBD2,TRBJ2-5,TRBV7-9,CASSFREAQETQYF,TGTGCCAGCAGCTTCCGGGAGGCCCAAGAGACCCAGTACTTC
NA,TRBD1,TRBJ1-2,TRBV28,CASAGDRGFPREGYTF,TGTGCCAGCGCAGGGGACAGGGGGTTCCCAAGGGAAGGCTACACCTTC
NA,TRBD2,TRBJ2-7,TRBV27,CASSLDSGRRNEQYF,TGTGCCAGCAGTTTAGATAGCGGGAGGCGTAACGAGCAGTACTTC
NA,NA,TRBJ2-1,TRBV27,CASSFRTVYEQFF,TGTGCCAGCAGTTTCAGGACAGTCTATGAGCAGTTCTTC
NA,TRBD1,TRBJ2-5,TRBV5-4,CASSLGQGVAKETQYF,TGTGCCAGCAGCCTGGGACAGGGGGTAGCAAAAGAGACCCAGTACTTC
NA,TRBD1,TRBJ2-5,TRBV27,CASSPQGARETQYF,TGTGCCAGCAGTCCCCAGGGGGCACGGGAGACCCAGTACTTC
NA,NA,TRBJ1-5,TRBV18,CASSSQGPNQPQHF,TGTGCCAGCTCATCCCAGGGTCCCAATCAGCCCCAGCATTTT
NA,NA,TRBJ2-5,TRBV10-3,CAISELQETQYF,TGTGCCATCAGTGAACTCCAAGAGACCCAGTACTTC
NA,NA,TRBJ1-5,TRBV18,CASSPLQGSTPQHF,TGTGCCAGCTCACCACTCCAGGGGTCCACGCCCCAGCATTTT
once,NA,TRBJ1-1,TRBV12-3/TRBV12-4,CASSLQGYTEAFF,TGTGCCAGCAGTCTCCAGGGGTACACTGAAGCTTTCTTT
NA,NA,TRBJ1-6,TRBV5-1,CASSPETRGGYNSPLHF,TGCGCCAGCAGCCCAGAGACAAGGGGCGGATATAATTCACCCCTCCACTTT
NA,NA,TRBJ2-5,TRBV27,CASSFSLGSQETQYF,TGTGCCAGCAGTTTTTCCTTAGGGAGCCAAGAGACCCAGTACTTC
NA,NA,TRBJ1-1,TRBV10-3,CAIRGTPNTEAFF,TGTGCCATCAGGGGGACACCTAACACTGAAGCTTTCTTT
NA,NA,TRBJ2-7,TRBV28,CASSLGLGVGLTEQYF,TGTGCCAGCAGTCTGGGGCTTGGGGTGGGTCTGACCGAGCAGTACTTC
NA,TRBD2,TRBJ2-7,TRBV4-2,CASSQVTSGSMEQYF,TGTGCCAGCAGCCAAGTTACTAGCGGCTCTATGGAGCAGTACTTC
NA,NA,TRBJ2-1,TRBV5-3,CARSSREWPELNEQFF,TGTGCCAGAAGCTCCCGGGAGTGGCCGGAGCTCAATGAGCAGTTCTTC
NA,NA,TRBJ2-5,TRBV20-1,CSARSETQYF,TGCAGTGCTAGGTCGGAGACCCAGTACTTC
NA,NA,TRBJ1-5,TRBV9,CASSDTGEDNQPQHF,TGTGCCAGCAGCGACACGGGGGAAGACAATCAGCCCCAGCATTTT
NA,NA,TRBJ2-5,TRBV7-9,CASSLLRGETQYF,TGTGCCAGCAGCTTACTTAGGGGGGAGACCCAGTACTTC
once,NA,TRBJ1-1,TRBV28,CASSLSSEAFF,TGTGCCAGCAGCCTCTCGTCTGAAGCTTTCTTT
NA,NA,TRBJ2-1,TRBV10-1,CASSISTADSYNEQFF,TGCGCCAGCAGTATCTCGACTGCGGATTCCTACAATGAGCAGTTCTTC
NA,NA,TRBJ2-1,TRBV28,CASSDQGGDYYNEQFF,TGTGCCAGCAGCGACCAGGGGGGCGACTACTACAATGAGCAGTTCTTC
NA,NA,TRBJ1-5,TRBV27,CASSQGSSNQPQHF,TGTGCCAGCAGTCAGGGGAGTAGCAATCAGCCCCAGCATTTT
NA,NA,TRBJ1-6,TRBV30,CAWSVQGDSPLHF,TGTGCCTGGAGTGTACAAGGGGATTCACCCCTCCACTTT
NA,NA,TRBJ2-2,TRBV6-5,CASSYNLGRTGELFF,TGTGCCAGCAGTTACAATTTGGGGCGGACCGGGGAGCTGTTTTTT
NA,TRBD1,TRBJ2-7,TRBV28,CASITGTASYEQYF,TGTGCCAGCATAACCGGGACAGCAAGTTACGAGCAGTACTTC
once,NA,TRBJ1-5,TRBV18,CASSPLTQEPQHF,TGTGCCAGCTCACCACTAACCCAGGAGCCCCAGCATTTT
NA,NA,TRBJ2-7,TRBV5-6,CASSPGEGLTYEQYF,TGTGCCAGCAGCCCGGGCGAGGGTCTTACCTACGAGCAGTACTTC
once,NA,TRBJ2-1,TRBV7-2,CASSRGLGSEFNEQFF,TGTGCCAGCAGCCGCGGGTTGGGTTCGGAGTTCAATGAGCAGTTCTTC
NA,NA,TRBJ1-2,TRBV9,CASKRNAVNYGYTF,TGTGCCAGCAAACGAAACGCAGTAAACTATGGCTACACCTTC
NA,TRBD1,TRBJ1-1,TRBV4-2,CASSQADRVGTEAFF,TGTGCCAGCAGCCAAGCAGACAGGGTTGGCACTGAAGCTTTCTTT
NA,TRBD1,TRBJ1-1,TRBV6-5,CASSRGQTDTEAFF,TGTGCCAGCAGCAGGGGGCAGACGGACACTGAAGCTTTCTTT
NA,NA,TRBJ2-4,TRBV5-4,CASTPDPGQGLAKNIQYF,TGTGCCAGCACCCCCGACCCGGGCCAGGGACTAGCCAAAAACATTCAGTACTTC
NA,TRBD1,TRBJ2-7,TRBV24-1,CATSEGGSSLQYF,TGTGCCACCAGTGAAGGGGGCTCCTCCCTCCAGTACTTC
NA,NA,TRBJ1-5,TRBV7-9,CASSLAVGPQHF,TGTGCCAGCAGCTTAGCGGTTGGCCCCCAGCATTTT
NA,NA,TRBJ2-2,TRBV5-1,CASSPRTVLTGELFF,TGCGCCAGCAGCCCCAGGACAGTATTAACCGGGGAGCTGTTTTTT
NA,TRBD2,TRBJ2-3,TRBV10-3,CAIRLTSGRAEDTQYF,TGTGCCATCAGGCTGACTAGCGGGAGGGCGGAAGATACGCAGTATTTT
NA,TRBD2,TRBJ2-1,TRBV5-4,CASSSATSGRVNEQFF,TGTGCCAGCAGCTCGGCGACTAGCGGGAGGGTCAATGAGCAGTTCTTC
once,NA,TRBJ2-1,TRBV11-3,CASSLSGPNEQFF,TGTGCCAGCAGCTTGTCAGGGCCAAATGAGCAGTTCTTC
few,TRBD2,TRBJ2-7,TRBV4-1,CASSQERLAGDREYEQYF,TGCGCCAGCAGCCAAGAGCGACTAGCGGGGGACCGGGAATACGAGCAGTACTTC
NA,TRBD2,TRBJ2-1,TRBV29-1,CSVGETSGRAGEQFF,TGCAGCGTTGGGGAAACTAGCGGGAGGGCAGGTGAGCAGTTCTTC
NA,TRBD1,TRBJ2-3,TRBV23-1,CASSQASQGQGTLDTQYF,TGCGCCAGCAGTCAAGCGTCCCAGGGACAGGGTACTTTAGATACGCAGTATTTT
NA,TRBD1,TRBJ2-1,TRBV12-3/TRBV12-4,CASKDRGYNEQFF,TGTGCCAGCAAAGACAGGGGCTACAATGAGCAGTTCTTC
NA,TRBD2,TRBJ2-1,TRBV12-3/TRBV12-4,CASSQRGEQFF,TGTGCCAGCAGTCAGCGGGGGGAGCAGTTCTTC
NA,NA,TRBJ2-1,TRBV11-1,CASSLRGTYNEQFF,TGTGCCAGCAGCTTGCGGGGTACCTACAATGAGCAGTTCTTC